The entry that follows covers one TCR beta chain sequence. Its antigen is undetermined. The data were taken from a study of blood T cells in healthy people across ages. As for the study in general: About one barcoded beta molecule per two T cells came from capture by template switching.

For the second PCR, which ran for about 6 to 11 cycles, a sample-barcoded 5' primer and a J-beta primer mix were used. Samples each returned at least 2.5 million CDR3-containing paired-end reads. TCRdb re-called the 5' RACE reads through MiXCR, storing one row per CDR3 protein. Of about 540,000 distinct CDR3 sequences listed, about 25% are singletons. The CDR3 loop spans 15 amino acids. Germline V gene sequence: CDR1 SEHNR, CDR2 FQNEAQ (reference sequence). V shed 5 bases and J 8 bases; nucleotides not matched to a gene: 9. Broader study findings: Higher diversity, along with more naive CD4+ cells, distinguished long-lived donors from aged donors.

The same sample was also used in a study of T cells of mothers and their children. From that study: With unrelated pairs as the comparison, related mother-child pairs had a slightly higher overlap that was not significant.

The J gene is TRBJ1-4, the V gene TRBV7-9; 9 nucleotides match TRBD1. Input material: blood. This TCR came from a boy younger than 18 in good health. For the CDR3, the DNA is TGTGCCAGCAGCAGCCCGGGACAGGGAGAAGAAAAACTGTTTTTT. Translating gives CASSSPGQGEEKLFF.